This T cell receptor (beta chain) was obtained from a study of shared clonotypes between healthy human individuals. Each subset's genomic DNA was shared equally among a number of immunoSEQ plates. Each sorted subset replicate got 200 ng genomic DNA, 25,000 to 30,000 genomes. Some clones are missing from TCRdb's copy, which holds only in-frame ones; the method was immunoSEQ multiplex PCR. There are roughly 760,000 clones in the sample; approximately 79% occur only once, and more than 1.5% lies in the top ten. Trimming cost V 3 bases and J 2 bases, with 5 bases left between them. The CDR3 totals 13 residues. CDR1 is GTSNPN, CDR2 SVGIG, per germline (reference sequence). This clone was seen a few times.

The rearrangement joins TRBV30 to TRBJ2-6; no definite D call. The sample was memory CD4+ T cells sorted from blood. As for subset: CD45RA-negative fraction. The clonotype originates from a woman in her 30s in good health. The CDR3 sequence is CAWRQPGANVLTF. The CDR3, as DNA: TGTGCCTGGAGGCAACCTGGGGCCAACGTCCTGACTTTC.